This T cell receptor (beta chain) was identified during a study of neoadjuvant anti-PD-1 for oral cavity cancer. Study details: Patients without progression received a fourth nivolumab dose around day 43, then surgical resection on days 50-56.

The assay was immunoSEQ multiplex PCR, and TCRdb's table has in-frame clones only and misses some. Among over 25,000 clones listed, more than 65% were seen once. This CDR3 comprises 15 residues. V lost 0 bases and J 2 bases, leaving 9 bases between the germline ends. Germline CDR1 MNHEY, CDR2 SMNVEV (reference sequence). As to time point: after neoadjuvant nivolumab, at surgical resection. The source was PBMCs, collected after nivolumab (anti-PD-1) treatment. This sequence joins TRBV27 and TRBJ2-3; D ambiguous. This clonotype was sampled from a person between 40 and 80 years old with oral cavity squamous cell carcinoma. CDR3 nucleotides: TGTGCCAGCAGTTTATCGCCCGCCTTCACAGATACGCAGTATTTT. This codes for CASSLSPAFTDTQYF.